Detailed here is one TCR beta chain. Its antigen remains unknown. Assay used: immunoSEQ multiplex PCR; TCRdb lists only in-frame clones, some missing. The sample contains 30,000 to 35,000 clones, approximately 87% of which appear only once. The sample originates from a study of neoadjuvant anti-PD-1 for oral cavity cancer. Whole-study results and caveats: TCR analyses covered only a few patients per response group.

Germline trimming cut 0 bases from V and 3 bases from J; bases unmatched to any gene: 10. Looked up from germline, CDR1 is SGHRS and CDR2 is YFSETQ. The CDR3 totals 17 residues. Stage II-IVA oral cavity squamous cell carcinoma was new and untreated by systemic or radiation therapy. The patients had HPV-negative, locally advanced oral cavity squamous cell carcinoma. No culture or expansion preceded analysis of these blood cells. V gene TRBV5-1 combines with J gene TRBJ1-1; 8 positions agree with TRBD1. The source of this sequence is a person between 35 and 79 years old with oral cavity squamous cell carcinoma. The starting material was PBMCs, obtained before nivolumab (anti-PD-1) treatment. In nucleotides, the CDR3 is TGCGCCAGCAGCTTGGAGGGGCAGGGGGCCGGGTACACTGAAGCTTTCTTT. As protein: CASSLEGQGAGYTEAFF.